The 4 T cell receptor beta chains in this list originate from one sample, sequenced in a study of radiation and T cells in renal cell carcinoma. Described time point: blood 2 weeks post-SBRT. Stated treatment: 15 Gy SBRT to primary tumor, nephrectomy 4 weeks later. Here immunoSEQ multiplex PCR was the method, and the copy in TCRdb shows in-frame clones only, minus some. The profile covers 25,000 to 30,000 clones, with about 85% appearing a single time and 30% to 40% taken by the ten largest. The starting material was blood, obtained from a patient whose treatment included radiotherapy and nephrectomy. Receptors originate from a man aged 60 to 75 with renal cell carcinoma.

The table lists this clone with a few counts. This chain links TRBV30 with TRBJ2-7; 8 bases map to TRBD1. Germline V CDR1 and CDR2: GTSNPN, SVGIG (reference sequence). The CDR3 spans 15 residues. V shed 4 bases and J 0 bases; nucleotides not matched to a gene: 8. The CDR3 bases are TGTGCCTGGACCCCGCGCAGGGGGCTCTCCTACGAGCAGTACTTC. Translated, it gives CAWTPRRGLSYEQYF. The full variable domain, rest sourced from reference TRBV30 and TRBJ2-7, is SQTIHQWPATLVQPVGSPLSLECTVEGTSNPNLYWYRQAAGRGLQLLFYSVGIGQISSEVPQNLSASRPQDRQFILSSKKLLLSDSGFYLCAWTPRRGLSYEQYFGPGTRLTVT.

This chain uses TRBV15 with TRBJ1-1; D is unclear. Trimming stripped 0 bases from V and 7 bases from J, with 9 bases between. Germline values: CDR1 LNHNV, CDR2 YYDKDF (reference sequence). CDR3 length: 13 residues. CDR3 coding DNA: TGTGCCACCAGCAGAGATGAATACGGTGAAGCTTTCTTT. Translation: CATSRDEYGEAFF.

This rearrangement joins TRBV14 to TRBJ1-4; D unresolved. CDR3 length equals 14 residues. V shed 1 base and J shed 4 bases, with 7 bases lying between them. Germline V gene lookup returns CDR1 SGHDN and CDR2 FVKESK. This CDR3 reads CASSQVSYNEKLFF. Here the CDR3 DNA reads TGTGCCAGCAGCCAAGTATCCTATAATGAAAAACTGTTTTTT.

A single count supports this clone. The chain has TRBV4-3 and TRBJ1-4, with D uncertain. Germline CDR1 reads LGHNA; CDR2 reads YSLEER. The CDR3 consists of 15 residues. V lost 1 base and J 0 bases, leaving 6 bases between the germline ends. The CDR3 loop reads CASSQAVATNEKLFF. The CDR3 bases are TGCGCCAGCAGCCAAGCGGTTGCAACTAATGAAAAACTGTTTTTT.